The 26 T cell receptor beta chains reported below all come from one sample, sequenced in a study of T-cell reconstitution after alpha-beta-depleted transplantation in children. The TCRbeta library incorporated unique molecular identifiers. TCRdb itself ran the PCR reads through MiXCR, one entry per CDR3 protein. Of fewer than 150,000 distinct CDR3 sequences in the sample, around a tenth are singletons; the top ten hold less than 25%. The material sequenced was PBMCs, mostly from graft donor cells, taken 180 days after TCRalphabeta/CD19-depleted stem cell transplant. All receptors derive from a girl in the first two years of life who had a stem cell transplant for combined immunodeficiency, so the T cells may come from the graft donor.

This clonotype was counted at least ten times. V usage is TRBV29-1 and J usage is TRBJ2-1; no clear D. Trimming left V 3 bases short and J 9 bases short, with 9 bases between. The CDR3 totals 11 residues. Germline lookup yields CDR1 SQVTM and CDR2 ANQGSEA. Here the CDR3 DNA reads TGCAGCGTTGAGGAGAGGACTGAGCAGTTCTTC. It is translated as CSVEERTEQFF.

V and J are TRBV24-1 and TRBJ2-5; no reliable D call. In germline, CDR1 is KGHDR, CDR2 SFDVKD. The CDR3 contains 15 residues. Trimming removed 2 bases at V and 1 base at J, with 10 bases between. CDR3: CATSDSPRSQETQYF. CDR3 DNA sequence: TGTGCCACCAGTGATTCCCCCCGGAGCCAAGAGACCCAGTACTTC.

This clonotype was observed many times. The chain combines TRBV7-2 with TRBJ1-5; TRBD1 aligns across 8 bases. Germline V gene lookup returns CDR1 SGHTA and CDR2 FQGNSA. The CDR3 spans 15 residues. J was trimmed by 6 bases and V by 5 bases; bases with no gene match: 9. CDR3 loop: CASSPWTGRGQPQHF. CDR3 nucleotide sequence: TGTGCCAGCAGCCCTTGGACAGGGCGGGGTCAGCCCCAGCATTTT.

In this sample, this clonotype turned up a few times. This sequence joins TRBV11-2 and TRBJ2-7, with unresolved D. Germline V gene lookup returns CDR1 SGHAT and CDR2 FQNNGV. The CDR3 is 13 amino acids. Trimming left V 1 base short and J 5 bases short, with 9 bases between. The CDR3, as DNA: TGTGCCAGCAGCTTAGCTCCGAGCAACGAGCAGTACTTC. Its translation is CASSLAPSNEQYF.

This clonotype was recorded a few times. The V gene is TRBV15, the J gene TRBJ1-3; a weak D match, TRBD1 (5 bases). The germline V and J ends were trimmed by 5 bases and 0 bases, with 11 bases remaining between them. CDR1 LNHNV and CDR2 YYDKDF come from the germline V gene (reference sequence). There are 15 residues in the CDR3. CDR3: CATSGGRFSGNTIYF. DNA for the CDR3: TGTGCCACCAGCGGGGGGAGGTTCTCTGGAAACACCATATATTTT. The complete variable domain, with remaining parts taken from reference TRBV15 and TRBJ1-3, reads DAMVIQNPRYQVTQFGKPVTLSCSQTLNHNVMYWYQQKSSQAPKLLFHYYDKDFNNEADTPDNFQSRRPNTSFCFLDIRSPGLGDTAMYLCATSGGRFSGNTIYFGEGSWLTVV.

The rearrangement links TRBV12-3 or TRBV12-4 to TRBJ2-7; D remains unclear. Trimming removed 0 bases from V and 6 bases from J, with 6 bases in between. The CDR3 spans 12 residues. The CDR3 sequence: CASSLARVEQYF. The CDR3 DNA sequence: TGTGCCAGCAGTTTAGCGCGCGTCGAGCAGTACTTC.

This clonotype was detected only a few times. This chain uses TRBV20-1 with TRBJ2-1, with 7 bases that match TRBD2. Germline V gene data show CDR1 as DFQATT and CDR2 as SNEGSKA (reference sequence). CDR3 length: 15 amino acids. With 3 bases clipped from V and 2 bases from J, the junction kept 7 bases outside the gene matches. As DNA, the CDR3 is TGCAGTGCTAGGCGCCCGGGGAGGGCCTACAATGAGCAGTTCTTC. Translation gives CSARRPGRAYNEQFF.

This clonotype was observed at least ten times. J is TRBJ2-3 and V is TRBV20-1; D remains ambiguous. The V end was cut by 1 base, the J end by 5 bases, with 16 bases between. The CDR3 contains 15 residues. CDR1 and CDR2 from the germline V gene are DFQATT and SNEGSKA (reference sequence). CDR3 in amino acids: CSARGAEHTVDTQYF. The CDR3 DNA sequence: TGCAGTGCTAGAGGGGCAGAGCACACAGTAGATACGCAGTATTTT.

The chain recombines TRBV24-1 with TRBJ2-5; TRBD1 matches 8 bases. Germline V gene data show CDR1 as KGHDR and CDR2 as SFDVKD. The CDR3 spans 14 residues. With 4 bases clipped from V and 2 bases from J, the junction kept 2 bases outside the gene matches. CDR3: CATSDRDRQETQYF. DNA of the CDR3: TGTGCCACCAGTGACCGGGACAGGCAAGAGACCCAGTACTTC.

V is TRBV6-2 or TRBV6-3 and J is TRBJ2-7, with 15 bases matching TRBD2. Unmatched junction bases numbered 5, after V lost 8 bases and J lost 3 bases. Looked up from germline, CDR1 is MNHEY and CDR2 is SVGEGT. The CDR3 runs to 15 residues. The CDR3 nucleotides read TGTGCCAGCTCCCCGGGACTAGCGGGAGGCTACGAGCAGTACTTC. Amino acids: CASSPGLAGGYEQYF.

This clonotype appeared a single time. The genes are TRBV4-3 and TRBJ2-6, with TRBD2 as a possible D gene (6 bases). Germline lookup yields CDR1 LGHNA and CDR2 YSLEER. Trimming took 0 bases from V and 2 from J, leaving 8 bases between them. The CDR3 contains 16 residues. The CDR3 spells CASSQDLAAGANVLTF. The CDR3 DNA sequence: TGCGCCAGCAGCCAAGATTTAGCGGCTGGGGCCAACGTCCTGACTTTC.

This clonotype was recorded a few times. CDR3 protein: CSARPRGGLAHSYEQYF. The CDR3 DNA reads TGCAGTGCTAGACCCCGGGGGGGACTAGCGCACTCCTACGAGCAGTACTTC. V is TRBV20-1 and J is TRBJ2-7, with 10 bases identical to TRBD2. Germline assignment: CDR1 DFQATT and CDR2 SNEGSKA (reference sequence). The CDR3 covers 17 residues. With 2 bases clipped from V and 0 bases from J, the junction kept 10 bases outside the gene matches.

This chain uses TRBV18 with TRBJ2-7, with D tentatively TRBD1 (5 bases). V was pared by 8 bases and J by 1 base, with 9 bases between. Germline CDR1 is KGHSH and CDR2 is LQKENI. The CDR3 totals 12 residues. DNA for the CDR3: TGTGCCAGCGCCACAGGTTCCTACGAGCAGTACTTC. This encodes CASATGSYEQYF.

This clonotype was seen only a few times. The chain combines TRBV29-1 with TRBJ2-1; 9 bases are a match to TRBD1. This CDR3 spans 16 amino acids. Germline V CDR1 and CDR2: SQVTM, ANQGSEA. Unmatched junction bases numbered 16, after V lost 7 bases and J lost 6 bases. CDR3 in DNA: TGCAGCGGAAATCCACCGGGACAGGGATTCCCCAATGAGCAGTTCTTC. It translates to CSGNPPGQGFPNEQFF.

As DNA, the CDR3 is TGTGCCAGCAGAAACCTCTGGGACAGGGGAGAGTCACCCCTCCACTTT. It is translated as CASRNLWDRGESPLHF. The chain recombines TRBV27 with TRBJ1-6, with TRBD1 matching 10 bases. Per the germline V gene, CDR1 is MNHEY and CDR2 is SMNVEV (reference sequence). V lost 6 bases and J lost 10; bases outside the gene matches: 12. The CDR3 spans 16 residues.

CDR3 residues: CSAHKSETQYF. CDR3 nucleotides: TGCAGTGCCCACAAATCGGAGACCCAGTACTTC. The chain carries TRBV20-1 and TRBJ2-5; D is undetermined. CDR1 and CDR2 (germline): DFQATT, SNEGSKA (reference sequence). The V and J ends lost 6 bases and 5 bases respectively, with 10 bases between them. The CDR3 contains 11 residues.

This clonotype has only a few counts. The genes are TRBV7-3 and TRBJ2-3; 8 nucleotides agree with TRBD2. The ends lost 4 bases at V and 1 base at J; junction bases unmatched: 4. CDR1 and CDR2 from the germline V gene are SGHTA and FQGTGA. The CDR3 loop spans 15 amino acids. CDR3 amino acids: CASSSSGGGTDTQYF. Here the CDR3 DNA reads TGTGCCAGCAGCTCGAGCGGGGGTGGCACAGATACGCAGTATTTT.

The rearrangement links TRBV18 to TRBJ2-5; TRBD1 might be the D (6 bases). Germline CDR1 reads KGHSH; CDR2 reads LQKENI. V dropped 3 bases and J dropped 2 bases, with 13 bases sitting between them. The CDR3 sequence is 15 residues long. CDR3 bases: TGTGCCAGCTCACCCATAACAGGGATTCAAGAGACCCAGTACTTC. Translation: CASSPITGIQETQYF.

This chain connects TRBV18 to TRBJ2-3, with 8 bases that match TRBD2. Germline CDR1 KGHSH, CDR2 LQKENI. CDR3 length equals 16 residues. Trimming took 4 bases from V and 6 from J; bases not matched to a gene: 12. This CDR3 is CASSQRWPGGSDTQYF. CDR3 nucleotide sequence: TGTGCCAGCTCACAAAGGTGGCCGGGAGGGTCCGATACGCAGTATTTT. The variable domain in full, with the rest retrieved from reference TRBV18 and TRBJ2-3, is NAGVMQNPRHLVRRRGQEARLRCSPMKGHSHVYWYRQLPEEGLKFMVYLQKENIIDESGMPKERFSAEFPKEGPSILRIQQVVRGDSAAYFCASSQRWPGGSDTQYFGPGTRLTVL.

The sample holds a few counts of this clonotype. This chain links TRBV5-1 with TRBJ1-2; D is unresolved. Germline V CDR1 and CDR2: SGHRS, YFSETQ. V was shortened by 2 bases and J by 5 bases, with 19 bases between the two germline ends. The CDR3 consists of 16 residues. This chain's CDR3 is CASSFLPGGDWYGYTF. Written as DNA, the CDR3 is TGCGCCAGCAGCTTCTTACCCGGAGGCGACTGGTATGGCTACACCTTC.

This chain connects TRBV11-2 to TRBJ1-6; no firm D call. The V and J ends lost 5 bases and 7 bases respectively, with 9 bases between them. This CDR3 contains 13 residues. CDR1 is SGHAT and CDR2 is FQNNGV in the germline V gene. This CDR3 is CASSEPYNSPLHF. The CDR3 DNA follows: TGTGCCAGCAGCGAACCGTACAATTCACCCCTCCACTTT.

Only a few counts were recorded for this clonotype. V is TRBV20-1 and J is TRBJ2-3; weak D call: TRBD1 (6 bases). CDR1 is DFQATT, CDR2 SNEGSKA, per germline (reference sequence). V shed 4 bases and J shed 2 bases, with 22 bases lying between them. The CDR3 is made up of 17 amino acids. The CDR3 loop reads CSATENRWGRHTDTQYF. The CDR3 DNA reads as TGCAGTGCTACAGAAAATAGGTGGGGGCGGCACACAGATACGCAGTATTTT.

V and J are TRBV18 and TRBJ2-1; the match to TRBD2 covers 10 bases. Germline V gene sequence: CDR1 KGHSH, CDR2 LQKENI. The V segment lost 5 bases and the J segment 0 bases; nucleotides outside the gene matches: 1. This CDR3 spans 15 amino acids. The CDR3 coding sequence is TGTGCCAGCTCAGGACTAGCGGTCTCCTACAATGAGCAGTTCTTC. This gives the protein CASSGLAVSYNEQFF.

The chain combines TRBV7-9 with TRBJ2-1; the match to TRBD2 covers 8 bases. V lost 8 bases and J lost 7; bases outside the gene matches: 7. This CDR3 is 13 amino acids long. CDR1 and CDR2 from the germline V gene are SEHNR and FQNEAQ (reference sequence). Here the CDR3 DNA reads TGTGCCAGCCGCGGGACTAGAGATAATGAGCAGTTCTTC. Amino acids: CASRGTRDNEQFF. Full variable domain (rest looked up from reference TRBV7-9 and TRBJ2-1): DTGVSQNPRHKITKRGQNVTFRCDPISEHNRLYWYRQTLGQGPEFLTYFQNEAQLEKSRLLSDRFSAERPKGSFSTLEIQRTEQGDSAMYLCASRGTRDNEQFFGPGTRLTVL.

This clonotype was observed at least ten times. The V and J genes are TRBV27 and TRBJ2-3, with TRBD2 as a possible D gene (5 bases). Germline CDR1 MNHEY, CDR2 SMNVEV (reference sequence). The CDR3 has 15 residues. V lost 3 bases, J lost 1 base, and 11 bases lay in between. The CDR3 loop is CASSLRVYRTDTQYF. In DNA form, the CDR3 reads TGTGCCAGCAGTTTGCGGGTTTACCGCACAGATACGCAGTATTTT.

This chain links TRBV12-3 or TRBV12-4 with TRBJ2-1, with D tentatively TRBD1 (5 bases). The CDR3 is 15 residues long. Trimming removed 5 bases at V and 2 bases at J, with 13 bases between. The CDR3 sequence is CASSLDSGAYNEQFF. The CDR3 DNA follows: TGTGCCAGCAGTCTCGACAGTGGGGCCTACAATGAGCAGTTCTTC.